The sequence of this T cell receptor beta chain was determined in a study of blood T cell repertoires in COVID-19. Turning to the study itself: Whether acute or convalescent, the COVID-19 samples came from the United States, Italy and Spain. Sample material is recorded as cDNA or gDNA derived from T cells, B-cell-depleted T cells, or PBMCs.

Per the study methods: Amplification from reference gene primers served as the basis for estimated nucleated cell counts. Sequencing used immunoSEQ multiplex PCR; TCRdb keeps in-frame clones, though not all of them. That table gives V, J and clone size, and the DNA gave D and trimming. The sample lists about 150,000 clones; 87% were seen once. The CDR3 runs 16 residues. Trimming took 0 bases from V and 3 from J, leaving 11 bases between them. Germline CDR1 and CDR2: KGHDR and SFDVKD. This sequence was found in a human donor in a cohort sampled during active COVID-19. Sequences were obtained from peripheral blood. The chain recombines TRBV24-1 with TRBJ2-1; possible D gene TRBD2, 6 bases. The DNA of the CDR3 is TGTGCCACCAGTGATTTGTCGGGAGCAAACTACAATGAGCAGTTCTTC. Its translation: CATSDLSGANYNEQFF.